Sequencing of this TCR beta chain was carried out in a study of T cell responses to AZD1222 COVID-19 vaccine. Findings of the study overall: Spike-wide vaccine-associated CD4 TCRs dominated at 160-218 and 743-854.

About this clone itself: Its target is not known.

Profiling relied on immunoSEQ multiplex PCR, and the TCRdb table lists in-frame clones only, not all of them. Among 200,000 or so clones listed, roughly 91% were seen once. The CDR3 spans 15 residues. V lost 0 bases to trimming and J lost 3 bases, with 12 bases between them. Germline V gene data show CDR1 as MNHEY and CDR2 as SVGAGI. V is TRBV6-5 and J is TRBJ2-7, with D perhaps matching TRBD1 or TRBD2 (5 bases each). The sequence was obtained from an adult in good health. The sequencing here drew on peripheral blood, taken on day 0 of MenACWY control vaccination. CDR3 in amino acids: CASSYSGTGNYEQYF. DNA of the CDR3: TGTGCCAGCAGTTACTCCGGGACGGGCAACTACGAGCAGTACTTC.